This TCR beta chain was obtained from a study of T cells after yellow fever vaccination. Study results and limitations: Although most clonotypes did not, a small share appeared in both CD4 and CD8 compartments.

This CDR3 region has 16 residues. Germline V gene lookup returns CDR1 SGHRS and CDR2 YFSETQ. This clonotype was seen only a few times. Its target is not known. At one end, the junction sequence differs from germline, possibly due to a read error. MiXCR, applied by TCRdb to the 5' RACE reads, yields one record per CDR3 protein. The sample gives 280,000 or so distinct CDR3 sequences, roughly 8.7% of which show up once; about 3% is in the top ten. The clonotype originates from a man between 18 and 29 years old who received the YFV17D yellow fever vaccine. Sequencing was performed on CD4+ T cells sorted from PBMCs, taken 5 days after the yellow fever booster vaccination. This chain joins TRBV5-1 and TRBJ1-5; D is unclear. The CDR3 DNA follows: TGCGCCAGCAGTTTGGCACCTAGACCCCTAAATCAGCCCCAGCATTTT. It specifies CASSLAPRPLNQPQHF.